This T cell receptor (beta chain) was captured by sequencing in a study of beta chain features in type 1 diabetes (dated by TCRdb to between 2017 and 2018). The study in broad terms: Patients and healthy donors did not differ in mean age, gender distribution, total cell number or subset yield. In the study, recently diagnosed type 1 diabetes patients and matched healthy donors were compared on the TCRB repertoires of their sorted circulating CD4+ T cell subsets. Whereas all 28 donors provided naive and central memory subsets, regulatory and stem cell-like memory subsets were isolated from just 8 patients and about 8 healthy donors. A total of under 140,000,000 sorted cells were examined across all samples, and the number of cells per subset was strongly correlated with RNA yield.

The entire isolated RNA was reverse transcribed using the High Capacity cDNA Reverse Transcription Kit, and thus expressed TCRB transcripts were sequenced. Deep immunoSEQ sequencing was performed on naive, central memory and regulatory T cell samples, with an average of roughly 3.6 million total reads per sample. Sorted cells were lysed in RLT buffer, and RNA was extracted using DNase-treated RNeasy Micro or Mini kits according to cell number. To prevent cross-contamination, each cell subset was processed individually, whereas patient and healthy donor samples were processed jointly. The immunoSEQ multiplex PCR was used to amplify TCRB sequences from cDNA, yielding 87-bp fragments that span the CDR3 region. Amplicons were sequenced on the Illumina HiSeq platform. The authors' analysis ran thus. Synthetic template baselines were used to correct PCR bias computationally, reads within Hamming distance 2 were collapsed together, and singletons that could not be merged were discarded. Reads were aligned against IMGT to assign V, D and J genes, CDR3 length and insertions or deletions at six rearrangement sites. Within each subset, clonotype counts were normalized to sorted cell number, after which true diversity and Gini coefficients were computed with the tcR R package. The overlap coefficient, calculated on TCRB nucleotide sequences, was used to measure repertoire sharing. Out-of-frame TCRB sequences from naive cells were analyzed as a proxy for the pre-selection repertoire. TCRdb mirrors the immuneACCESS table, restricted to in-frame sequences. Some clones are absent from its copies; in checked studies, under half trace to an unresolved V gene, and the reason for the others is unknown. The V and J calls and the clone size are those of that table, but D and trimming were determined from the DNA. This sample holds about 230,000 clones; approximately 16% were observed only once. The ten biggest clones cover 0.08% to 0.095% of the sample.

Each donor gave one peripheral blood draw, around 0.12 L on average, collected into heparinised tubes. Naive, central memory, regulatory and stem cell-like memory CD4+ T cells were sorted on a BD FACSAria II using a panel including CD45RO, CCR7, CD25, CD127, CD95 and CD27. Purity was above 98% for every sorted population. PBMCs were separated immediately by Lymphoprep density gradient centrifugation and were stained directly, without being cultured. To minimize batch effects, samples were stained and sorted in pairs, one healthy donor with one patient per experiment. The paper as a whole reports these results and caveats: At VDJ recombination sites, type 1 diabetes patients had fewer insertions and more deleted nucleotides, which implies abnormalities in thymic rearrangement. Naive, central memory and regulatory TCRB repertoires appeared to be more alike among patients than among healthy donors. In all four CD4+ subsets, TCRB CDR3 length was moderately but significantly shorter in type 1 diabetes patients. PCR might favor shorter templates, but patient and control samples were amplified and corrected together, so any skew would affect both groups equally. Because cDNA was sequenced instead of genomic DNA, activated cells with high expression could be over-represented, although the groups did not differ in activation or CD3 levels. Because the HLA sub-analyses included only small numbers of individuals, any influence of HLA type on TCRB rearrangement was left unresolved.

The CDR3 sequence holds 16 residues, the cysteine and phenylalanine included. Left in the record is the CDR3 DNA by itself, 48 bases read in frame from the first base. Looking up the germline V gene yields CDR1 SQVTM and CDR2 ANQGSEA. Here V drops 7 bases and J drops 5 bases, and the junction holds 9 bases not matched to any gene. This clone showed up just a few times. Its antigen specificity is not known. One base away there is no much larger clone; base qualities are not given. The sequencing sample was made of naive CD4+ T cells from blood. The sample's cell subset or site label is to be understood as: true naive CD4+ T cells. The TCR originated in a man aged 30-40 years with type 1 diabetes. In this chain, TRBV29-1 is recombined with TRBJ2-2, and TRBD2 aligns with 14 junction nucleotides. In nucleotide form, the sequence is TGCAGCGCTTTCGGACTAGCGGGAGGAAGGACCGGGGAGCTGTTTTTT. Translated, this is CSAFGLAGGRTGELFF.